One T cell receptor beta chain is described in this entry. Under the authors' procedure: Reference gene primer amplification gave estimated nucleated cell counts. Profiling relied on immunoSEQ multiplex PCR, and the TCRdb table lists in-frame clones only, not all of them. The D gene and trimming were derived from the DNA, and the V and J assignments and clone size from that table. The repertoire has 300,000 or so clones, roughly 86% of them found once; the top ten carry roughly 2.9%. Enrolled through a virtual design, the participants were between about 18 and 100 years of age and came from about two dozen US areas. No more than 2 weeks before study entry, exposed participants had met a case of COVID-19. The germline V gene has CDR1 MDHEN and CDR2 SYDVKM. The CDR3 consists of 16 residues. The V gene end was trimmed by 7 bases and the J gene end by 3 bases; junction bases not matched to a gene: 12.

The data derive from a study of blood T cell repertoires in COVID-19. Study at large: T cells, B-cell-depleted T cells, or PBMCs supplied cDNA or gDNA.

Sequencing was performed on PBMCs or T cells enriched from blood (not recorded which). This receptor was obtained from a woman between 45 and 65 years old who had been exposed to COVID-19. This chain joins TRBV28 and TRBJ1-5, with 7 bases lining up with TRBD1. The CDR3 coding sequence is TGTGCCAGCACCAGTGCCGGACAGGCGAACAATCAGCCCCAGCATTTT. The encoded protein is CASTSAGQANNQPQHF.